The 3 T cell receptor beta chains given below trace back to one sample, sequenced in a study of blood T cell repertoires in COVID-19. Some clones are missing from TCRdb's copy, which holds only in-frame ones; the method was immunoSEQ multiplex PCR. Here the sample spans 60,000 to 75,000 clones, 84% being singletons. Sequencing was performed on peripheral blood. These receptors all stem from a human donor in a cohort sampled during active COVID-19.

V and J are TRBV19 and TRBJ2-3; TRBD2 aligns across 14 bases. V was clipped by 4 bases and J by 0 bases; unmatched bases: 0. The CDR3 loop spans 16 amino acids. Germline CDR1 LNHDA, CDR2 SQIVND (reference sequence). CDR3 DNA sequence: TGTGCCAGTAGTAGACTAGCGGGGGGGAGCACAGATACGCAGTATTTT. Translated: CASSRLAGGSTDTQYF.

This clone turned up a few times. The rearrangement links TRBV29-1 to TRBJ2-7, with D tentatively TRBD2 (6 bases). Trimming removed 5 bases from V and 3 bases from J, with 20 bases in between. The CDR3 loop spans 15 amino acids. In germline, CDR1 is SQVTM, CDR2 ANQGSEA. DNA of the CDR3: TGCAGCGTTCAAGGGGACGGGGGACGGAACTACGAGCAGTACTTC. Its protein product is CSVQGDGGRNYEQYF.

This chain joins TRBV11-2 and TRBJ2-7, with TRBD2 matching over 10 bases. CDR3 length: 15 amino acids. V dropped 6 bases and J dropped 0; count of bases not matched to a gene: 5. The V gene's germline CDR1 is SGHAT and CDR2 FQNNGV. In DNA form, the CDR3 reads TGTGCCAGCAGTCTGGCTAGCGGGAGCTCCTACGAGCAGTACTTC. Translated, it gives CASSLASGSSYEQYF.